The source of this T cell receptor (beta chain) is a study of blood T cell repertoires in COVID-19. Looking at the study overall: The origin of the acute and convalescent COVID-19 samples was the United States, Italy and Spain. Sample material is recorded as cDNA or gDNA derived from T cells, B-cell-depleted T cells, or PBMCs.

The CDR3 spans 12 residues. Trimming shortened V by 6 bases and J by 3 bases, and 7 bases separated the two germline ends. TCRdb's table, derived via immunoSEQ multiplex PCR, lists solely in-frame clones and lacks some. The table records approximately 130,000 clones, over 75% of them present only once. In regard to this clone: Other DNA sequences in the sample encode the same CDR3.

The specimen was peripheral blood. The rearrangement joins TRBV12-3 or TRBV12-4 to TRBJ2-3; no reliable D call. The TCR originated in a man aged 45-60 years with acute or convalescent COVID-19. CDR3 DNA: TGTGCCAGCAGCCCCGGGACAGATACGCAGTATTTT. Residues: CASSPGTDTQYF.